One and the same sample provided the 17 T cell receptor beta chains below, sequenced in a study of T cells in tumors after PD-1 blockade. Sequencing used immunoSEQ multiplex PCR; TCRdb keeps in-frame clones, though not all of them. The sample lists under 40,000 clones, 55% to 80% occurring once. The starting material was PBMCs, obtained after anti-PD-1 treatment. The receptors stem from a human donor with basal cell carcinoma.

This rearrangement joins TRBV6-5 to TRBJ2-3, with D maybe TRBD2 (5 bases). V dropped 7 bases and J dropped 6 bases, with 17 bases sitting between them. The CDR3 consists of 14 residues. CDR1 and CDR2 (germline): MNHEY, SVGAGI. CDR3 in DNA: TGTGCCAGCACCCCCATGGCGGGCAAGGATACGCAGTATTTT. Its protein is CASTPMAGKDTQYF.

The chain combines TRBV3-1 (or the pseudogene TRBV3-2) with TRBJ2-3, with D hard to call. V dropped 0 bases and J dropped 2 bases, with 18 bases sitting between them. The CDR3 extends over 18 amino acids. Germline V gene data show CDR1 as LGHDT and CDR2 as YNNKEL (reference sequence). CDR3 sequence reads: CASSQDSPRRRHTDTQYF. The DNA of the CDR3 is TGTGCCAGCAGCCAAGATTCGCCGCGAAGGCGCCACACAGATACGCAGTATTTT.

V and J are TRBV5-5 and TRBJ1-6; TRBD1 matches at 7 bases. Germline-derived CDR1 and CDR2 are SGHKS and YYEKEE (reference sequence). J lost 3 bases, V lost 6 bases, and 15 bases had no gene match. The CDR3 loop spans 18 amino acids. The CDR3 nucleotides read TGTGCCAGCACATCCGGGACAGCCGCCGTTTTCTATAATTCACCCCTCCACTTT. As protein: CASTSGTAAVFYNSPLHF.

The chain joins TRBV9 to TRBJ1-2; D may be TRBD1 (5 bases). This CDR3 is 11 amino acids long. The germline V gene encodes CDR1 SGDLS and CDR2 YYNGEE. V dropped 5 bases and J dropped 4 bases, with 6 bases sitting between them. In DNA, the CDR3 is TGTGCCAGCAGGGGGGTCTATGGCTACACCTTC. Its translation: CASRGVYGYTF.

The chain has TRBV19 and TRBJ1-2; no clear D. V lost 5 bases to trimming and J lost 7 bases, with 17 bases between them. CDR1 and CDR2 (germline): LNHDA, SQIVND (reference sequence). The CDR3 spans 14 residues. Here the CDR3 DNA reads TGTGCCAGTAGTGACTTGCAAGGGCAAGCTGGCTACACCTTC. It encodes CASSDLQGQAGYTF.

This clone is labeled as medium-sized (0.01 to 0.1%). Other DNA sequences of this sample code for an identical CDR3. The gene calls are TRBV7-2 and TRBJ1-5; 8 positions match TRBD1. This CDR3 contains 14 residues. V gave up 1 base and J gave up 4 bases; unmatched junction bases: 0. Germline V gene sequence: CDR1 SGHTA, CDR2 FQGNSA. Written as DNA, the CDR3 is TGTGCCAGCAGCTTAGGACAGGGGAATCAGCCCCAGCATTTT. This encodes CASSLGQGNQPQHF.

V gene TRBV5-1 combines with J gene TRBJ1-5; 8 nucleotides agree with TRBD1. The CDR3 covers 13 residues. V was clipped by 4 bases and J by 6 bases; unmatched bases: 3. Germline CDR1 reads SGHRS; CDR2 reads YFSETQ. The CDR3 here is CASSSGTGQPQHF. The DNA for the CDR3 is TGCGCCAGCAGCAGCGGGACAGGTCAGCCCCAGCATTTT.

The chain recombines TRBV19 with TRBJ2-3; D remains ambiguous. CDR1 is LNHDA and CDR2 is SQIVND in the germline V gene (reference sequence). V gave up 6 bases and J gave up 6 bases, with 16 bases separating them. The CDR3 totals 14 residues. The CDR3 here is CASRSIGVLDTQYF. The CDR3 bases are TGTGCCAGTAGGTCGATTGGGGTTCTGGATACGCAGTATTTT.

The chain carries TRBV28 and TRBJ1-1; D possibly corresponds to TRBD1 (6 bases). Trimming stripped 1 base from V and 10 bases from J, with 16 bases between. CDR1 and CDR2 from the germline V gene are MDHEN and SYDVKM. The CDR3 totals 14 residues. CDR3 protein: CASSLYGGGVGAFF. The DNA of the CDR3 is TGTGCCAGCAGTTTATATGGGGGCGGGGTTGGAGCTTTCTTT.

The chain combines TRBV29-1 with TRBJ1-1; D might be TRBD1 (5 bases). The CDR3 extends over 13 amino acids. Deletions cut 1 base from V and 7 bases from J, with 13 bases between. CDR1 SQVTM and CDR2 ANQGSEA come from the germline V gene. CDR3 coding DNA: TGCAGCGTTGAAGGGGAACGGGACGGTGAAGCTTTCTTT. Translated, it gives CSVEGERDGEAFF. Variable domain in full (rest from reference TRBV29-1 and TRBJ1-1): SAVISQKPSRDICQRGTSLTIQCQVDSQVTMMFWYRQQPGQSLTLIATANQGSEATYESGFVIDKFPISRPNLTFSTLTVSNMSPEDSSIYLCSVEGERDGEAFFGQGTRLTVV.

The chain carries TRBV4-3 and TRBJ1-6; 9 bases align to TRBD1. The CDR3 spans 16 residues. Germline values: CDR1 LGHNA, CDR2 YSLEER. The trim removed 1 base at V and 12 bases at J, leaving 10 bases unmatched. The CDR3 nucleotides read TGCGCCAGCAGCCAAGTACAGGGGGCCCCTATTCTACCCCTCCACTTT. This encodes CASSQVQGAPILPLHF.

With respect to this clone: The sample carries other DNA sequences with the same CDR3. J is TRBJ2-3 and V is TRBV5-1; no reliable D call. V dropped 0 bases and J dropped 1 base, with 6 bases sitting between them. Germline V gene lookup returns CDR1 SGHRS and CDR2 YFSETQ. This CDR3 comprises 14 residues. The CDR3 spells CASSLGGGTDTQYF. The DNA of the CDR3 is TGCGCCAGCAGCTTGGGAGGAGGCACAGATACGCAGTATTTT.

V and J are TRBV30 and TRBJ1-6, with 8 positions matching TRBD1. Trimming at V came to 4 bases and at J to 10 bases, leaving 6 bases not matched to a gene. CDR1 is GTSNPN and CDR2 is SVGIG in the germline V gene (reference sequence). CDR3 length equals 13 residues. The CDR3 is CAWNRGGRSPLHF. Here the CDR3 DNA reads TGTGCCTGGAACAGGGGGGGGCGGTCACCCCTCCACTTT.

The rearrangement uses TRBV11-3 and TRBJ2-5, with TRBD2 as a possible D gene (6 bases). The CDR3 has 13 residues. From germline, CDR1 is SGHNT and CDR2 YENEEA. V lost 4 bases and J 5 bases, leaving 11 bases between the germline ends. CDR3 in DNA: TGTGCCAGCAGCTCAGGACGGGGGGAGACCCAGTACTTC. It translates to CASSSGRGETQYF.

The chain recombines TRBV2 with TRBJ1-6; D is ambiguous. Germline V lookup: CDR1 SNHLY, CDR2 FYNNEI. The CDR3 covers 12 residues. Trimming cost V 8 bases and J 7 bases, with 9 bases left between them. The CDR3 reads CASDNGNSPLHF. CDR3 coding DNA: TGTGCCAGCGATAACGGGAATTCACCCCTCCACTTT.

The CDR3 here is CASSFRDNNEQFF. The CDR3 DNA follows: TGTGCCAGCAGTTTCCGGGACAACAATGAGCAGTTCTTC. The chain carries TRBV12-3 or TRBV12-4 and TRBJ2-1; maybe TRBD1 (6 bases). Trimming took 3 bases from V and 5 from J, leaving 8 bases between them. The CDR3 loop spans 13 amino acids.

The CDR3 DNA sequence: TGTGCCAGCAGCCTTCAAGGGACGGTTTACGATGAGCAGTTCTTC. Residues: CASSLQGTVYDEQFF. This rearrangement joins TRBV6-5 to TRBJ2-1; D might be TRBD1 or TRBD2, each matching 5 bases. The ends were cut back, 6 bases at V and 8 bases at J, with 20 bases in the middle. This CDR3 has 15 amino acids. Germline V gene data show CDR1 as MNHEY and CDR2 as SVGAGI.